Below, 5 T cell receptor beta chains from the same sample are listed, as sequenced in a study of T cells after yellow fever vaccination. TCRdb re-analysed the 5' RACE reads in MiXCR, keeping a single row per CDR3 protein. The sample yields around 310,000 distinct CDR3 sequences, roughly 4% seen once. This specimen was PBMCs, taken on the day of the yellow fever booster vaccination. The receptor source for this set is a man aged 18 to 29 who received the YFV17D yellow fever vaccine.

The chain uses TRBV12-3 or TRBV12-4 and TRBJ2-1, with 9 nucleotides matching TRBD2. The CDR3 is 15 amino acids. V lost 7 bases to trimming and J lost 8 bases; unmatched junction nucleotides: 12. CDR3 protein: CASISGTSHLYEQFF. The CDR3 coding sequence is TGTGCCAGCATCTCGGGGACTAGCCATCTCTATGAGCAGTTCTTC.

At least ten counts were recorded for this clonotype. This chain uses TRBV6-1 with TRBJ2-3; D is possibly TRBD2 (7 bases). Germline V gene data show CDR1 as MNHNS and CDR2 as SASEGT. Trimming left V 5 bases short and J 0 bases short, with 12 bases between. CDR3 length: 15 amino acids. CDR3 sequence: CASSNGGPSTDTQYF. In DNA form, the CDR3 reads TGTGCCAGCAGTAACGGGGGGCCGAGCACAGATACGCAGTATTTT.

This clonotype was detected ten times or more. V gene TRBV4-3 combines with J gene TRBJ2-5; D is undetermined. V was pared by 0 bases and J by 7 bases, with 6 bases between. CDR3 length: 12 residues. CDR1 and CDR2 (germline): LGHNA, YSLEER. The CDR3 is CASSQDGGTQYF. The DNA for the CDR3 is TGCGCCAGCAGCCAAGATGGCGGGACCCAGTACTTC.

This clonotype has a count of ten or more. This chain joins TRBV7-2 and TRBJ2-1, with D perhaps matching TRBD1 (5 bases). This CDR3 region has 16 residues. Deletions cut 2 bases from V and 5 bases from J, with 16 bases between. Germline CDR1 SGHTA, CDR2 FQGNSA. CDR3 residues: CASSLMGQGLNNEQFF. The CDR3 DNA is TGTGCCAGCAGCTTAATGGGTCAGGGCTTAAACAATGAGCAGTTCTTC.

This clonotype appeared many times. The chain links TRBV7-9 to TRBJ2-1; D unclear. Germline V gene lookup returns CDR1 SEHNR and CDR2 FQNEAQ (reference sequence). V shed 6 bases and J shed 4 bases, with 10 bases lying between them. The CDR3 extends over 13 amino acids. The CDR3 protein is CASSSGSYNEQFF. For the CDR3, the DNA is TGTGCCAGCAGTTCCGGGTCTTACAATGAGCAGTTCTTC.